These T cell receptor beta chains were read from a single sample in a study of CD8 T cells in ankylosing spondylitis. TCRdb independently ran MiXCR on the 5' RACE reads; one entry per CDR3 protein. The profile shows about 510,000 distinct CDR3 sequences, less than 6% of them singletons. Sequenced material: blood, either unsorted or a sorted T cell fraction (not recorded which). The receptors originated from a male donor with ankylosing spondylitis. Both conserved end residues are part of each CDR3. The D gene is left open where the match is weak. Clone size is shown for a subset of rows, as once, few, many or a class of expanded clone.

V	D	J	size	DNA	CDR3
TRBV20-1	TRBD1	TRBJ2-1	.	TGCAGTGCTAGATCCCGGGACAGGGAGGGTGATGAGCAGTTCTTC	CSARSRDREGDEQFF
TRBV11-2	.	TRBJ2-2	many	TGTGCCAGCAGCTTACGCACAGATACGAGGAACACCGGGGAGCTGTTTTTT	CASSLRTDTRNTGELFF
TRBV6-1	.	TRBJ2-5	.	TGTGCCACCGATACGGGGGCCGTGGGTGAGACCCAGTACTTC	CATDTGAVGETQYF
TRBV24-1	TRBD1	TRBJ2-1	many	TGTGCCACCAGTGATTTACGCGGACAGGGGCGAAATGAGCAGTTCTTC	CATSDLRGQGRNEQFF
TRBV5-1	.	TRBJ1-3	.	TGCGCCAGCAGCCCCTGGGGAACTGGACTCGCCTCTGGAAACACCATATATTTT	CASSPWGTGLASGNTIYF
TRBV12-3/TRBV12-4	.	TRBJ1-3	.	TGTGCCAGCAGTTTAGGGTGGCCGGGGTATGGAAACACCATATATTTT	CASSLGWPGYGNTIYF
TRBV6-8	TRBD2	TRBJ2-1	few	TGTGCCAGCAGTTACTTTCGTCTAGCGGGAGGGTCCCTCATATACAATGAGCAGTTCTTC	CASSYFRLAGGSLIYNEQFF
TRBV29-1	TRBD1	TRBJ2-7	many	TGCAGCGTCCGGATCGGGACAGGGGACATGAACGAGCAGTACTTC	CSVRIGTGDMNEQYF
TRBV29-1	.	TRBJ1-1	many	TGCAGCACCCGAGAGGTGATGAACACTGAAGCTTTCTTT	CSTREVMNTEAFF
TRBV4-2	TRBD2	TRBJ2-7	many	TGTGCCAGCAGTCGCACCACCGCGGGGGGCAATACCTACGAGCAGTACTTC	CASSRTTAGGNTYEQYF
TRBV28	.	TRBJ2-1	many	TGTGCCACCCAAGAGGGCTACAATGAGCAGTTCTTC	CATQEGYNEQFF
TRBV4-3	.	TRBJ2-2	many	TGCGCCAGCAGCCAAGACGGGACCGCGAACACCGGGGAGCTGTTTTTT	CASSQDGTANTGELFF
TRBV11-1	.	TRBJ1-1	many	TGTGCCAGCAGCTCCTGGCAGTCCACTGAAGCTTTCTTT	CASSSWQSTEAFF
TRBV20-1	.	TRBJ1-4	many	TGCAGTGCTAGAGAAGGGAGGGACGCTAATGAAAAACTGTTTTTT	CSAREGRDANEKLFF
TRBV20-1	.	TRBJ2-2	many	TGCAGTGCTAGAGATCTTCGGCAGGGGAACACCGGGGAGCTGTTTTTT	CSARDLRQGNTGELFF
TRBV7-2	.	TRBJ1-4	many	TGTGCCAGCAGCTTCTTAGTCAGGCCGCGAGAAAAACTGTTTTTT	CASSFLVRPREKLFF
TRBV6-2/TRBV6-3	.	TRBJ1-5	.	TGTGCCAGCAGCTCAAGTTTCGGGACGCGCGTTCAGCCCCAGCATTTT	CASSSSFGTRVQPQHF
TRBV5-1	TRBD1	TRBJ1-4	many	TGCGCCAGCAGCGTGATGGGACAGCTTAATGAAAAACTGTTTTTT	CASSVMGQLNEKLFF
TRBV10-3	TRBD1	TRBJ1-5	many	TGTGCCACGGGACAGGGGGGGTTCGGCAATCAGCCCCAGCATTTT	CATGQGGFGNQPQHF
TRBV5-1	.	TRBJ2-7	many	TGCGCCAGCAGCTTCGGAGGGAGTACCTACGAGCAGTACTTC	CASSFGGSTYEQYF
TRBV4-1	.	TRBJ1-2	many	TGCGCCAGCATCTCTTTTGTGCGGGATGGCTACACCTTC	CASISFVRDGYTF
TRBV20-1	.	TRBJ1-5	many	TGCAGTGCTAGACTTGACAGCAATCAGCCCCAGCATTTT	CSARLDSNQPQHF
TRBV7-8	TRBD1	TRBJ2-5	many	TGTGCCAGCAGCTCGGGACAGGGGGCGAAATGGGAGACCCAGTACTTC	CASSSGQGAKWETQYF
TRBV10-3	.	TRBJ1-1	many	TGTGCCATCAGCTCCCGGGCTATTGAAGCTTTCTTT	CAISSRAIEAFF
TRBV27	.	TRBJ2-6	few	TGTGCCAGCAGTCTCTCCGGCGGCAGGGGATTTGCTGGGGCCAACGTCCTGACTTTC	CASSLSGGRGFAGANVLTF
TRBV27	TRBD2	TRBJ2-1	.	TGTGCCAGCAGTTTAGGGCCTAGCGGGCCCCGCTCCTACAATGAGCAGTTCTTC	CASSLGPSGPRSYNEQFF
TRBV15	TRBD1	TRBJ1-2	.	TGTGCCACCAGCAGAGATGTGGGGAACAGGGGGCGAACTGGCTACACCTTC	CATSRDVGNRGRTGYTF
TRBV20-1	TRBD1	TRBJ2-3	many	TGCAGTGCTTTCTCGGGACAGGGAGAAGATACGCAGTATTTT	CSAFSGQGEDTQYF
TRBV5-1	.	TRBJ1-5	few	TGCGCCAGCAGCCCTAGAGGTGGGGATTGGAATCAGCCCCAGCATTTT	CASSPRGGDWNQPQHF
TRBV20-1	.	TRBJ2-7	.	TGCCGCATGGGACCAGATAACTACGAGCAGTACTTC	CRMGPDNYEQYF
TRBV4-2	TRBD2	TRBJ2-2	few	TGTGCCAGCAGCCGCGGGGGGATAGCCGGGGAGCTGTTTTTT	CASSRGGIAGELFF
TRBV24-1	.	TRBJ2-7	many	TGTGCCACCAGTGAGTCGGGACTGCCCTACGAGCAGTACTTC	CATSESGLPYEQYF
TRBV20-1	.	TRBJ1-1	many	TGCAGTGCTAGCTCTTCGACAGTGAACACTGAAGCTTTCTTT	CSASSSTVNTEAFF
TRBV27	TRBD2	TRBJ2-3	.	TGTGCCAGCAGTTTCCAGCGGGAGTGGTTGATAGATACGCAGTATTTT	CASSFQREWLIDTQYF
TRBV6-5	TRBD1	TRBJ2-3	many	TGTGCCAGCAGACCCCGGACAGGGGTCATCACAGATACGCAGTATTTT	CASRPRTGVITDTQYF
TRBV5-5	.	TRBJ2-2	.	TGTGCCAGCAGCCATAGGCTCAGGGGTGCCGGGGAGCTGTTTTTT	CASSHRLRGAGELFF
TRBV27	.	TRBJ2-7	many	TGTGCCAGCACCATGGGACCATCTTACGAGCAGTACTTC	CASTMGPSYEQYF
TRBV21-1	.	TRBJ2-1	.	TGTGCCAGCAGCAAAGAGAAGCCGAACGGCTCCTACAATGAGCAGTTCTTC	CASSKEKPNGSYNEQFF
TRBV5-1	TRBD1	TRBJ2-1	many	TGCGCCAGCAGCTTGGCACGTGGGACAGGGTACAATGAGCAGTTCTTC	CASSLARGTGYNEQFF
TRBV10-3	TRBD2	TRBJ2-3	many	TGTGCCATCAGTGAGCCTGATTTCGGGAGGGTCGAAATATTCACAGATACGCAGTATTTT	CAISEPDFGRVEIFTDTQYF
TRBV5-5	.	TRBJ1-1	many	TGTGCCAGCAGGGAGGACAGCCTCGACACTGAAGCTTTCTTT	CASREDSLDTEAFF
TRBV9	.	TRBJ2-5	.	TGTGCCAGCAGCGCCCCTGGGAGCGGAGTCCAAGAGACCCAGTACTTC	CASSAPGSGVQETQYF
TRBV25-1	.	TRBJ2-7	many	TGTGCCAGCAGTGGTGAGGCGGGCACCTACGAGCAGTACTTC	CASSGEAGTYEQYF
TRBV7-9	.	TRBJ1-2	few	TGTGCCAGCAGCTACGGGACTGAGGATCCTGGCTACACCTTC	CASSYGTEDPGYTF
TRBV10-3	.	TRBJ2-3	many	TGTGCCATCAGTGTCGCAGGGACTAGCACAGATACGCAGTATTTT	CAISVAGTSTDTQYF
TRBV12-3/TRBV12-4	TRBD1	TRBJ1-1	many	TGTGCCAGCAGGACAGGGGGCCTAATGAACACTGAAGCTTTCTTT	CASRTGGLMNTEAFF
TRBV4-3	TRBD1	TRBJ2-7	few	TGCGCCAGCAGCCAAGCTCGGGACAGGGGTCCCCGCGCCTACGAGCAGTACTTC	CASSQARDRGPRAYEQYF
TRBV27	TRBD1	TRBJ2-5	many	TGTGCCAGCAGTTTCTTTTCCGGGACAGGAAATCAAGAGACCCAGTACTTC	CASSFFSGTGNQETQYF
TRBV20-1	TRBD1	TRBJ1-2	many	TGCAGTGCCCGACAGGGGACAGACTATGGCTACACCTTC	CSARQGTDYGYTF
TRBV5-1	.	TRBJ1-1	many	TGCGCCAGCAGCTTGTCGGGGGGGAGATACACTGAAGCTTTCTTT	CASSLSGGRYTEAFF
TRBV7-2	.	TRBJ1-1	many	TGTGCCAGCAGCTTAGCGCTGGGGAACACTGAAGCTTTCTTT	CASSLALGNTEAFF
TRBV10-1	TRBD2	TRBJ2-7	.	TGCGCCAGCCTTACTAGCGGGAGCTCCTACGAGCAGTACTTC	CASLTSGSSYEQYF
TRBV5-1	.	TRBJ1-1	many	TGCGCCAGCAGCCTGGATGGGGGTTTAAAGGAAGCTTTCTTT	CASSLDGGLKEAFF
TRBV7-9	.	TRBJ2-6	.	TGTGCTCTGCAAGAATGGAACCTCTCTGGGGCCAACGTCCTGACTTTC	CALQEWNLSGANVLTF
TRBV12-3/TRBV12-4	TRBD1	TRBJ1-5	many	TGTGCCAGCGGTCAGGGGGCGGGGGATCAGCCCCAGCATTTT	CASGQGAGDQPQHF
TRBV6-7	.	TRBJ1-1	many	TGTGCCAGCAGTCGGAACAGGCGGGAGAACACTGAAGCTTTCTTT	CASSRNRRENTEAFF
TRBV10-3	TRBD1	TRBJ2-1	.	TGTGCCATCAGTGAATCAGGGGGCGCCTACAATGAGCAGTTCTTC	CAISESGGAYNEQFF
TRBV15	.	TRBJ2-1	.	TGTGCCACCAGCAGAGAGACACCGGATAGCTCCTACAATGAGCAGTTCTTC	CATSRETPDSSYNEQFF
TRBV20-1	TRBD2	TRBJ2-7	many	TGCAGTGCCCCGGACGCGACTAGCGGCAAGCAGTACTTC	CSAPDATSGKQYF
TRBV20-1	.	TRBJ2-2	many	TGCAGTGCTGCCCAACCTGCGAGTTACACCGGGGAGCTGTTTTTT	CSAAQPASYTGELFF